This is a list of T cell receptor beta chains from one sample in a study of human T cells and chemical hapten exposure. TCRdb re-derived calls from the RACE reads in MiXCR, one entry per CDR3 protein. The table shows more than 80,000 distinct CDR3 sequences, with more than 9% occurring only once. The specimen was whole blood, collected in connection with sensitization to the hapten diphenylcyclopropenone (DPC). The receptors here all came from a woman in her forties or fifties with alopecia areata. Some clones in this sample may be carry-over from other donors' samples. CDR3s include the opening cysteine and the closing phenylalanine or tryptophan. A D gene is named only where the DNA matches it firmly. Expanded clones are given a class, and other clones once, few, many or no size at all.

TRBJ1-1 | . | TRBV27 | . | TGTGCCAGCAGTTTGCGACATAGGAACACTGAAGCTTTCTTT | CASSLRHRNTEAFF
TRBJ2-1 | many | TRBV29-1 | TRBD2 | TGCAGCGTCAACAGACTAGCGGGAGAGAGCAATGAGCAGTTCTTC | CSVNRLAGESNEQFF
TRBJ2-7 | many | TRBV12-3/TRBV12-4 | TRBD1 | TGTGCCAGCAGTTTATCCCGGACAGGGGGAGGCGAGCAGTACTTC | CASSLSRTGGGEQYF
TRBJ1-6 | few | TRBV6-5 | . | TGTGCCAGCAGTTACTCGGAGGGGTTTAATTCACCCCTCCACTTT | CASSYSEGFNSPLHF
TRBJ2-7 | once | TRBV28 | . | TGTGCCAGCAGTCCCCCAGGGAGGCTATTTAACGAGCAGTACTTC | CASSPPGRLFNEQYF
TRBJ2-2 | many | TRBV4-1 | TRBD2 | TGCGCCAGCAGCCGATCCCCTCTAGCGGAACAGGTCCCCGGGGAGCTGTTTTTT | CASSRSPLAEQVPGELFF
TRBJ2-4 | many | TRBV7-2 | . | TGTGCCAGCAGCTTAGCCAGGGGTAGCGGACCTTTAGCCAAAAACATTCAGTACTTC | CASSLARGSGPLAKNIQYF
TRBJ2-6 | many | TRBV14 | TRBD1 | TGTGCCAGCAGCCGAGCGATCCTCGGACAGGGACGATCTGGGGCCAACGTCCTGACTTTC | CASSRAILGQGRSGANVLTF
TRBJ2-5 | . | TRBV7-9 | . | TGTGCCAGCAGCTTAGCTGGACGGGAAAGTGGCTTTCGCCGGGAGACCCAGTACTTC | CASSLAGRESGFRRETQYF
TRBJ2-7 | . | TRBV20-1 | . | TGCAGTGCTACACAGGGTGTTCAGGGTGAGCAGTACTTC | CSATQGVQGEQYF
TRBJ1-1 | . | TRBV28 | TRBD1 | TGTGCCAGCAGTTTACCAGTGGGTAGGACAGGGGGTGCGGCTTTCTTT | CASSLPVGRTGGAAFF
TRBJ2-5 | . | TRBV7-9 | TRBD1 | TGTGCCAGCAGCTTAGCCAGGGGGAGAGAGACCCAGTACTTC | CASSLARGRETQYF
TRBJ2-2 | few | TRBV7-2 | TRBD2 | TGTGCCAGCAGCTTAAAGATTGTTGGCAGCGGGAGAACCGGGGAGCTGTTTTTT | CASSLKIVGSGRTGELFF
TRBJ2-7 | many | TRBV2 | . | TGTGCCAGCAGTGACACCGGGCGGTTGGAGTACTTC | CASSDTGRLEYF
TRBJ2-7 | . | TRBV27 | TRBD1 | TGTGCCAGCAGTAGGGACAGGGGGCCACTTGCCGAGCAGTACTTC | CASSRDRGPLAEQYF
TRBJ2-3 | . | TRBV11-2 | . | TGTGCCAGCATTCTCGGTAGCACAGATACGCAGTATTTT | CASILGSTDTQYF
TRBJ2-5 | medium-sized | TRBV24-1 | TRBD2 | TGTGCCACCAGTGGCGCTAGCGGGCGAGAGACCCAGTACTTC | CATSGASGRETQYF
TRBJ1-1 | . | TRBV12-3/TRBV12-4 | TRBD1 | TGTGCCAGCAGGCAGGGGGAAGACACTGAAGCTTTCTTT | CASRQGEDTEAFF
TRBJ2-1 | many | TRBV7-2 | TRBD2 | TGTGCCAGCAGCTTAGATGGTAGCGGGATCTCCTACAATGAGCAGTTCTTC | CASSLDGSGISYNEQFF
TRBJ2-1 | many | TRBV20-1 | . | TGCAGTGCTAGAGATCCCCCTACCATCCAGTTCTTC | CSARDPPTIQFF
TRBJ2-3 | many | TRBV7-6 | . | TGTGCCAGCAGCCCCGATGGACGTACGCAGTATTTT | CASSPDGRTQYF
TRBJ2-3 | few | TRBV20-1 | TRBD1 | TGCAGTTCGCATGACAGGGGGCTAGGCACAGATACGCAGTATTTT | CSSHDRGLGTDTQYF
TRBJ2-1 | many | TRBV12-3/TRBV12-4 | . | TGTGCCAGCAGTACAGGGAGGGAGAATAATGAGCAGTTCTTC | CASSTGRENNEQFF
TRBJ2-1 | many | TRBV28 | TRBD2 | TGTGCCAGTTCTTCAGCGGGATCAGGCCACGGTGAGCAGTTCTTC | CASSSAGSGHGEQFF
TRBJ2-7 | many | TRBV14 | TRBD1 | TGTGCCAGCAGTTGGACAGGGTACGAGCAGTACTTC | CASSWTGYEQYF
TRBJ2-5 | . | TRBV30 | . | TGTGCCTGGAGTCACGCTACAGAGACCCAGTACTTC | CAWSHATETQYF
TRBJ2-5 | . | TRBV5-8 | TRBD1 | TGTGCCAGCAGGAGAGGACAGGCGGAAGCAGAGACCCAGTACTTC | CASRRGQAEAETQYF
TRBJ1-1 | many | TRBV7-9 | . | TGTGCCAGCAGCTTATTATGGGCTTTCTTT | CASSLLWAFF
TRBJ2-1 | many | TRBV7-9 | . | TGTGCCAGCAGCCCCAGAGTAGCGACTGAGCAGTTCTTC | CASSPRVATEQFF
TRBJ2-7 | . | TRBV29-1 | TRBD2 | TGCAGCGTTGAGATCTCGGGAGGCAGCGAGCAGTACTTC | CSVEISGGSEQYF
TRBJ2-5 | many | TRBV29-1 | . | TGCAGCGTTGCTGAGACAACCCAAGAGACCCAGTACTTC | CSVAETTQETQYF
TRBJ1-6 | many | TRBV20-1 | . | TGCAGTGCTAGCGTTTTCGGGACTCCTTTTAGCTCCTATAATTCACCCCTCCACTTT | CSASVFGTPFSSYNSPLHF
TRBJ1-1 | . | TRBV7-6 | . | TGTGCCAGCAGCGGGAATATGAACACTGAAGCTTTCTTT | CASSGNMNTEAFF
TRBJ1-5 | . | TRBV20-1 | . | TGCAGTGCCCGGACATATAGCAATCAGCCCCAGCATTTT | CSARTYSNQPQHF
TRBJ2-2 | few | TRBV7-7 | . | TGTGCCAGCAGCCCCGGGACGGAAAACACCGGGGAGCTGTTTTTT | CASSPGTENTGELFF
TRBJ2-7 | many | TRBV7-6 | . | TGTGCCAGCAGTCATCGTCTTGGGGCGCCTCGGTACGAGCAGTACTTC | CASSHRLGAPRYEQYF
TRBJ2-2 | many | TRBV19 | . | TGTGCCAGTAGTATTTTTAGCAGGGCAACCGGGGAGCTGTTTTTT | CASSIFSRATGELFF
TRBJ1-2 | . | TRBV5-4 | . | TGTGCCAGCAGCTTGGAGTCAGCTCGGGATGTGGACACCTTC | CASSLESARDVDTF
TRBJ2-1 | . | TRBV12-3/TRBV12-4 | TRBD2 | TGTGCCAGCATTCCTGCCGGGACTAGCGGGAAGCGTGAGCAGTTCTTC | CASIPAGTSGKREQFF
TRBJ2-1 | . | TRBV9 | . | TGTGCCAGCAGCGTAGTATCAGCATACAATGAGCAGTTCTTC | CASSVVSAYNEQFF
TRBJ1-2 | . | TRBV12-3/TRBV12-4 | . | TGTGCCAGCACCCCCCTAGGGCGACGCGGCTACACCTTC | CASTPLGRRGYTF
TRBJ1-3 | . | TRBV6-6 | . | TGTGCCAGCAGTTACGACCAGAGAAACACCATATATTTT | CASSYDQRNTIYF
TRBJ2-1 | . | TRBV4-2 | TRBD2 | TGTGCCAGCAGCCAAGCCTCACTAGCGTCGTCCTACAATGAGCAGTTCTTC | CASSQASLASSYNEQFF
TRBJ1-2 | few | TRBV27 | TRBD1 | TGTGCCAGCAGTTTATTTCCCCCCCGGACAGGGGATGGCTACACCTTC | CASSLFPPRTGDGYTF
TRBJ2-1 | . | TRBV10-3 | TRBD1 | TGTGCCATTGGGACAGGGCTAGGCAATGAGCAGTTCTTC | CAIGTGLGNEQFF
TRBJ2-5 | many | TRBV28 | TRBD2 | TGTGCCGGAAAGACTAGCGGGAATCAAGAGACCCAGTACTTC | CAGKTSGNQETQYF
TRBJ2-7 | many | TRBV4-1 | . | TGCGCCAGCAGCCAAGAGGGCCCGTCGGTGCAGTACTTC | CASSQEGPSVQYF
TRBJ2-7 | many | TRBV20-1 | . | TGCAGTGCTGCGGGACTGAAAATCTACGAGCAGTACTTC | CSAAGLKIYEQYF
TRBJ2-3 | . | TRBV5-4 | . | TGTGCCAGCAGCCCGGGGACCGCGAGAGCAGATACGCAGTATTTT | CASSPGTARADTQYF
TRBJ2-2 | few | TRBV7-6 | . | TGTGCCAGCAGCTTAGCGCGCGTGAACACCGGGGAGCTGTTTTTT | CASSLARVNTGELFF
TRBJ1-4 | many | TRBV2 | . | TGTGCCAGCAGGTCTACAGGAGCAACTAATGAAAAACTGTTTTTT | CASRSTGATNEKLFF
TRBJ2-7 | many | TRBV7-9 | . | TGTGCCAGCAGCCCAAAGGGTACAGACGCTAGCGAGCAGTACTTC | CASSPKGTDASEQYF
TRBJ2-3 | few | TRBV7-9 | . | TGTGCCAGCAGCTTCGAGGGGTCTAGCACAGATACGCAGTATTTT | CASSFEGSSTDTQYF
TRBJ2-5 | . | TRBV11-2 | TRBD2 | TGTGCCAGCAGCTTAGCGGGGGGTAAAGAGACCCAGTACTTC | CASSLAGGKETQYF
TRBJ1-1 | few | TRBV18 | . | TGTGTCAGCTCACGGGACCGAAAGAACACTGAAGCTTTCTTT | CVSSRDRKNTEAFF
TRBJ2-7 | few | TRBV12-3/TRBV12-4 | TRBD2 | TGTGCCAGCAGACCCGGGACTAGCGGGAAGGACGAGCAGTACTTC | CASRPGTSGKDEQYF
TRBJ2-5 | few | TRBV20-1 | . | TGCAGTGCTAGTGCGCGCGGCCAAGAGACCCAGTACTTC | CSASARGQETQYF